The T cell receptor (beta chain) described here comes from a study of T cells in Graves' hyperthyroidism and ophthalmopathy. Uncontrolled infection, other autoimmune disease, pregnancy and lactation each barred patients from inclusion. Diagnoses were made from clinical symptoms, serum measures (thyroxine and TRAb), thyroid ultrasound and orbital computed tomography. PBMCs were derived from 10 ml fresh peripheral blood. A word on this clonotype: What it binds is unknown.

From RNA transcripts, TCR beta CDR3 regions were amplified. During a first-round RT-PCR of the TCR CDR3, the HTBI primer set was used. TCRdb processed the multiplex PCR reads anew with MiXCR; each CDR3 protein has one entry. The table has around 300,000 distinct CDR3 sequences, roughly 15% seen once. J was trimmed by 6 bases and V by 1 base; bases with no gene match: 5. Germline values: CDR1 MNHNS, CDR2 SASEGT. The CDR3 totals 16 residues. Study-wide findings and caveats: Model output signaled ophthalmopathy a median around 5.9 months ahead of onset.

V is TRBV6-1 and J is TRBJ1-6; 8 positions agree with TRBD1. The material sequenced was blood. The receptor was isolated from a woman in her thirties or forties with Graves' ophthalmopathy. CDR3 in DNA: TGTGCCAGCAGTGAAGTTTCAGGACAGGGTAATTCACCCCTCCACTTT. As protein: CASSEVSGQGNSPLHF.